This paragraph reports one TCR beta chain. What it binds is unknown. This record belongs to a study of OX40 agonist ivuxolimab in advanced cancers. Background on the study: Patients were treated with ivuxolimab, an agonistic anti-OX40 (CD134) antibody. Eligibility admitted prior anti-PD-1, anti-PD-L1 or anti-CTLA-4 therapy; about 40% had some.

Overall study findings and caveats: A proportion of nonresponders additionally exhibited low normalized T-cell clonal expansion. At 0.1 to 3.0 mg/kg and by week 6, clonal expansion occurred in CD4+ and CD8+ blood T cells.

Sequencing used immunoSEQ multiplex PCR; TCRdb keeps in-frame clones, though not all of them. The table lists 50,000 or so clones, 85% of them singletons, with around 21% in the top ten. This clonotype originated in an adult with an advanced solid tumor such as melanoma, head and neck, liver or kidney cancer. The material sequenced was CD4+ or CD8+ T cells sorted from blood, taken in a trial of the OX40 agonist ivuxolimab.

The CDR3 bases are TGTGCCAGCAGGGAAATGACCTCTGGAAACACCATATATTTT. It codes for CASREMTSGNTIYF. The rearrangement links TRBV6-5 to TRBJ1-3; D gene uncertain. This CDR3 spans 14 amino acids. Germline V gene data show CDR1 as MNHEY and CDR2 as SVGAGI. Trimming left V 6 bases short and J 0 bases short, with 9 bases between.